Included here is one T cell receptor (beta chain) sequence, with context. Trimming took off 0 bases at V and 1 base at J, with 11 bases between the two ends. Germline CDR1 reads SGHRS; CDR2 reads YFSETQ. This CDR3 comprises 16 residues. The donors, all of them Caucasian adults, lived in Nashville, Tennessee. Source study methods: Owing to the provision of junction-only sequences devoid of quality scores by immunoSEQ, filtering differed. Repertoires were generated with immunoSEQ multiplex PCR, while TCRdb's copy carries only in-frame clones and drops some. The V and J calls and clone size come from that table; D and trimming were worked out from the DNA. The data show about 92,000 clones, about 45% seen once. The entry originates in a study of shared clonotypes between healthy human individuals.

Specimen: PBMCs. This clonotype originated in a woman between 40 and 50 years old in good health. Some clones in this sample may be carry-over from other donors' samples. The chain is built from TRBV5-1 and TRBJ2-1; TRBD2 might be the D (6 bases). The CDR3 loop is CASSLEAGGSYNEQFF. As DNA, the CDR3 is TGCGCCAGCAGCTTGGAAGCGGGTGGGTCCTACAATGAGCAGTTCTTC.